This record concerns one T cell receptor (beta chain) sequence. The protocol was immunoSEQ multiplex PCR, while the TCRdb copy is restricted to in-frame clones and leaves out a portion. The top ten clones hold approximately 11% of a sample with under 20,000 clones, about nine tenths of them seen once. CDR1 and CDR2 (germline): MNHEY, SVGAGI. The CDR3 extends over 16 amino acids. Germline trimming cut 0 bases from V and 8 bases from J; bases unmatched to any gene: 11. This sample was taken from a study of technical replicates of blood from a handful of donors. The receptor was isolated from a human donor in good health. Sequencing used PBMCs. The chain recombines TRBV6-5 with TRBJ2-5, with 8 bases lining up with TRBD2. The CDR3 nucleotides are TGTGCCAGCAGTTACTCGTATACAGGACTAGCTAGTACCCAGTACTTC. It encodes CASSYSYTGLASTQYF.